The 31 T cell receptor beta chains given below trace back to one sample, sequenced in a study of blood T cell repertoires in COVID-19. Measured with immunoSEQ multiplex PCR; TCRdb has only the in-frame clones, and not every one. The table records about 71,000 clones, 75% to 90% of them present only once. Sequenced input: peripheral blood. The origin of the receptors is a human donor in a cohort sampled during active COVID-19.

V usage is TRBV27 and J usage is TRBJ2-1; 9 bases agree with TRBD1. Trimming removed 8 bases from V and 2 bases from J; junction bases left unmatched: 7. This CDR3 region has 15 residues. Per germline, CDR1 MNHEY and CDR2 SMNVEV (reference sequence). This CDR3 reads CASLTRTGAYNEQFF. The CDR3 DNA is TGTGCCAGCCTTACCCGGACAGGGGCCTACAATGAGCAGTTCTTC.

The chain employs TRBV18 and TRBJ1-5; 8 bases agree with TRBD1. V was pared by 3 bases and J by 4 bases, with 2 bases of the junction left unmatched. The CDR3 has 14 amino acids. Germline V gene lookup returns CDR1 KGHSH and CDR2 LQKENI. The CDR3 nucleotides are TGTGCCAGCTCACCGGACAGGGAGAATCAGCCCCAGCATTTT. As protein: CASSPDRENQPQHF.

The chain combines TRBV12-3 or TRBV12-4 with TRBJ2-5, with 9 bases aligning to TRBD2. The CDR3 consists of 13 residues. J lost 3 bases, V lost 9 bases, and 5 bases had no gene match. The CDR3 DNA follows: TGTGCCAGTGCGGGAGGGCACAAAGAGACCCAGTACTTC. The encoded protein is CASAGGHKETQYF.

The chain is built from TRBV18 and TRBJ2-1; D gene ambiguous. The CDR3 has 13 amino acids. Germline CDR1 KGHSH, CDR2 LQKENI. V lost 6 bases and J 10 bases, leaving 16 bases between the germline ends. The CDR3 nucleotides are TGTGCCAGCTCCCCTACTACGTATAACGAGCAGTTCTTC. Translated: CASSPTTYNEQFF.

The rearrangement links TRBV24-1 to TRBJ2-2; a possible D gene is TRBD2 (6 bases). Germline V lookup: CDR1 KGHDR, CDR2 SFDVKD. The CDR3 is 17 amino acids. The ends were cut back, 3 bases at V and 7 bases at J, with 20 bases in the middle. CDR3 nucleotide sequence: TGTGCCACCAGTGATCCACCGACAGCCGGGGGAGGCGGGGAGCTGTTTTTT. It is translated as CATSDPPTAGGGGELFF.

This clone showed up just a few times. V and J are TRBV19 and TRBJ2-2; TRBD1 is a possible D gene (6 bases). The CDR3 contains 13 residues. The V gene lost 3 bases and the J gene lost 7 bases, with 9 bases spanning the gap. CDR1 LNHDA and CDR2 SQIVND come from the germline V gene (reference sequence). CDR3 residues: CASSMQGSGELFF. CDR3 bases: TGTGCCAGTAGTATGCAGGGGAGCGGGGAGCTGTTTTTT.

The chain recombines TRBV27 with TRBJ2-3, with 9 bases matching TRBD2. CDR1 is MNHEY and CDR2 is SMNVEV in the germline V gene (reference sequence). This CDR3 region has 16 residues. Trimming removed 5 bases from V and 2 bases from J; junction bases left unmatched: 8. The CDR3 is CASSPRGGIFTDTQYF. In DNA form, the CDR3 reads TGTGCCAGCAGTCCGCGGGGGGGGATTTTCACAGATACGCAGTATTTT.

V gene TRBV5-5 combines with J gene TRBJ1-1; unclear D gene. V dropped 0 bases and J dropped 4 bases, with 10 bases sitting between them. CDR1 is SGHKS, CDR2 YYEKEE, per germline (reference sequence). The CDR3 extends over 14 amino acids. CDR3 DNA sequence: TGTGCCAGCAGCTTGGTCGGGGTTAGCACTGAAGCTTTCTTT. It codes for CASSLVGVSTEAFF.

This chain uses TRBV5-5 with TRBJ1-1; no definite D call. The germline V gene has CDR1 SGHKS and CDR2 YYEKEE (reference sequence). Deletions cut 3 bases from V and 5 bases from J, with 11 bases between. The CDR3 has 13 amino acids. The CDR3 loop reads CASSSRDLTEAFF. The CDR3 DNA reads as TGTGCCAGCAGCTCGAGGGATTTGACTGAAGCTTTCTTT.

The chain joins TRBV11-1 to TRBJ1-6; the D gene is possibly TRBD1 (5 bases). Trimming took off 1 base at V and 11 bases at J, with 9 bases between the two ends. Germline CDR1 and CDR2: SGHAT and FQDESV (reference sequence). The CDR3 length is 13 residues. DNA of the CDR3: TGTGCCAGCAGCTTAGATGGGGGGACACCCCTCCACTTT. This codes for CASSLDGGTPLHF. Full variable domain (missing parts from reference TRBV11-1 and TRBJ1-6): EAEVAQSPRYKITEKSQAVAFWCDPISGHATLYWYRQILGQGPELLVQFQDESVVDDSQLPKDRFSAERLKGVDSTLKIQPAELGDSAMYLCASSLDGGTPLHFGNGTRLTVT.

This clone was observed once. V usage is TRBV5-1 and J usage is TRBJ1-1; D unclear. The CDR3 totals 15 residues. Trimming stripped 0 bases from V and 1 base from J, with 10 bases between. The germline V gene encodes CDR1 SGHRS and CDR2 YFSETQ. This chain's CDR3 is CASSLGGRSNTEAFF. The CDR3 DNA follows: TGCGCCAGCAGCTTGGGCGGCAGATCGAACACTGAAGCTTTCTTT.

This chain links TRBV7-2 with TRBJ2-4; D remains unclear. The CDR3 loop spans 15 amino acids. With 5 bases removed from V and 6 bases from J, the gap between germline ends came to 17 bases. Germline V gene sequence: CDR1 SGHTA, CDR2 FQGNSA. CDR3 DNA sequence: TGTGCCAGCAGCCTCCTACCGGGTGGTCTAAACATTCAGTACTTC. Its protein product is CASSLLPGGLNIQYF.

CDR3: CASSYRAGGRTDTQYF. The DNA of the CDR3 is TGTGCCAGCAGCTACCGGGCGGGAGGGCGCACAGATACGCAGTATTTT. The chain uses TRBV7-2 and TRBJ2-3, with 9 positions matching TRBD2. The trim removed 4 bases at V and 1 base at J, leaving 6 bases unmatched. The CDR3 contains 16 residues. The V gene's germline CDR1 is SGHTA and CDR2 FQGNSA. Together with reference TRBV7-2 and TRBJ2-3, the CDR3 gives the full variable domain: GAGVSQSPSNKVTEKGKDVELRCDPISGHTALYWYRQSLGQGLEFLIYFQGNSAPDKSGLPSDRFSAERTGGSVSTLTIQRTQQEDSAVYLCASSYRAGGRTDTQYFGPGTRLTVL.

V and J are TRBV29-1 and TRBJ1-4, with 9 bases identical to TRBD1. CDR3 length: 12 residues. V shed 7 bases, J shed 7 bases, and the junction held 4 bases outside the gene matches. Per the germline V gene, CDR1 is SQVTM and CDR2 is ANQGSEA. This chain's CDR3 is CSARDRAEKLFF. The CDR3 coding sequence is TGCAGCGCCCGGGACAGGGCTGAAAAACTGTTTTTT.

This rearrangement joins TRBV19 to TRBJ2-1; 9 positions agree with TRBD2. The trim removed 8 bases at V and 0 bases at J, leaving 8 bases unmatched. This CDR3 is built from 16 residues. Germline values: CDR1 LNHDA, CDR2 SQIVND (reference sequence). The CDR3, as DNA: TGTGCCAGTTCATCCTCTAGCGGGGTCTCCTACAATGAGCAGTTCTTC. Amino acids: CASSSSSGVSYNEQFF.

This clone was seen a few times. V is TRBV11-2 and J is TRBJ2-5; TRBD2 agrees at 7 bases. The germline CDR1 and CDR2 sequences are SGHAT and FQNNGV. The J segment lost 4 bases and the V segment lost 1 base, leaving 3 bases of the junction unmatched. The CDR3 runs 14 residues. The CDR3 loop reads CASSLGLARETQYF. The CDR3, as DNA: TGTGCCAGCAGCTTAGGACTAGCCAGAGAGACCCAGTACTTC.

The chain joins TRBV10-2 to TRBJ2-1, with 8 positions matching TRBD2. Unmatched junction bases numbered 5, after V lost 10 bases and J lost 3 bases. The CDR3 runs to 13 residues. The germline V gene has CDR1 WSHSY and CDR2 SAAADI. CDR3 nucleotides: TGCGCCACTGATAGCGGGGTCTACAATGAGCAGTTCTTC. It is translated as CATDSGVYNEQFF.

This clone was counted once. The V call is TRBV29-1, the J call TRBJ2-7; 8 bases line up with TRBD1. With V trimmed by 4 bases and J by 2 bases, 7 bases remained unmatched. Germline loops: CDR1 SQVTM, CDR2 ANQGSEA. The CDR3 contains 14 residues. DNA for the CDR3: TGCAGCGTTGCCCAAGGACAGGGTCCCTACGAGCAGTACTTC. It yields the protein CSVAQGQGPYEQYF.

The rearrangement joins TRBV28 to TRBJ1-2, with 8 positions matching TRBD1. Germline CDR1 and CDR2: MDHEN and SYDVKM. The CDR3 has 14 amino acids. Trimming took 1 base from V and 4 from J; bases not matched to a gene: 2. The CDR3 loop is CASSLSRGLYGYTF. CDR3 DNA sequence: TGTGCCAGCAGTTTATCCAGGGGGCTCTATGGCTACACCTTC.

This clone has only one observation. V usage is TRBV10-3 and J usage is TRBJ2-1; D may be TRBD2 (5 bases). Trimming took off 5 bases at V and 6 bases at J, with 14 bases between the two ends. There are 14 residues in the CDR3. CDR1 ENHRY and CDR2 SYGVKD come from the germline V gene. The CDR3 spells CAISRGESINEQFF. As DNA, the CDR3 is TGTGCCATCAGTCGGGGTGAATCAATCAATGAGCAGTTCTTC.

This chain links TRBV30 with TRBJ1-5; D possibly corresponds to TRBD1 (5 bases). Germline assignment: CDR1 GTSNPN and CDR2 SVGIG (reference sequence). The CDR3 spans 16 residues. V shed 2 bases and J shed 2 bases, with 16 bases lying between them. The CDR3 protein is CAWSRDSSWGNQPQHF. CDR3 DNA: TGTGCCTGGAGTAGAGACAGCTCCTGGGGCAATCAGCCCCAGCATTTT.

Written as DNA, the CDR3 is TGTGCCAGCAGTTCCGGACTAGCGGGCTCCTACGAGCAGTACTTC. Residues: CASSSGLAGSYEQYF. This rearrangement joins TRBV28 to TRBJ2-7; 11 bases align to TRBD2. J gave up 0 bases and V 4 bases, and 2 bases lay outside the gene matches. Per germline, CDR1 MDHEN and CDR2 SYDVKM. The CDR3 consists of 15 residues.

The chain carries TRBV6-5 and TRBJ1-3; D is unresolved. V lost 7 bases and J 4 bases, leaving 17 bases between the germline ends. Looked up from germline, CDR1 is MNHEY and CDR2 is SVGAGI. The CDR3 consists of 15 residues. The CDR3 DNA sequence: TGTGCCAGCAACACCGACTCCACAATAGGAAACACCATATATTTT. This translates into CASNTDSTIGNTIYF.

The rearrangement uses TRBV19 and TRBJ1-4; 10 positions agree with TRBD1. Germline values: CDR1 LNHDA, CDR2 SQIVND (reference sequence). CDR3 length: 14 amino acids. Losses at the gene ends were 5 bases for V and 8 bases for J; bases not matched to a gene: 5. CDR3 bases: TGTGCCAGTAGTCTGGGACAGGGGCGGGAAAAACTGTTTTTT. Protein: CASSLGQGREKLFF. The full variable domain, completed using reference TRBV19 and TRBJ1-4, is DGGITQSPKYLFRKEGQNVTLSCEQNLNHDAMYWYRQDPGQGLRLIYYSQIVNDFQKGDIAEGYSVSREKKESFPLTVTSAQKNPTAFYLCASSLGQGREKLFFGSGTQLSVL.

The rearrangement joins TRBV6-5 to TRBJ1-6, with 7 bases that match TRBD1. Germline V CDR1 and CDR2: MNHEY, SVGAGI. CDR3 length: 15 amino acids. V shed 8 bases, J shed 5 bases, and the junction held 9 bases outside the gene matches. CDR3: CASRLGDRHNSPLHF. In nucleotides, the CDR3 is TGTGCCAGCCGCCTCGGGGACAGACATAATTCACCCCTCCACTTT.

The chain carries TRBV3-1 (or the pseudogene TRBV3-2) and TRBJ1-1, with 7 bases lining up with TRBD1. Unmatched junction bases numbered 2, after V lost 7 bases and J lost 0 bases. The CDR3 length is 13 residues. Germline loops: CDR1 LGHDT, CDR2 YNNKEL (reference sequence). CDR3 in DNA: TGTGCCAGCAAGACAGGGCTGAACACTGAAGCTTTCTTT. Residues: CASKTGLNTEAFF.

The rearrangement links TRBV29-1 to TRBJ1-2; D unclear. CDR3 length: 14 amino acids. Germline lookup yields CDR1 SQVTM and CDR2 ANQGSEA. Trimming took off 6 bases at V and 0 bases at J, with 14 bases between the two ends. DNA of the CDR3: TGCAGCGTAGCCGCCGATGGTACTAACTATGGCTACACCTTC. Its protein product is CSVAADGTNYGYTF.

The chain joins TRBV18 to TRBJ2-6; a weak D match, TRBD2 (5 bases). CDR3 size: 17 residues. CDR1 KGHSH and CDR2 LQKENI come from the germline V gene. Trimming took off 3 bases at V and 0 bases at J, with 12 bases between the two ends. CDR3 sequence: CASSPKTGNSGANVLTF. CDR3 bases: TGTGCCAGCTCACCCAAGACGGGAAACTCTGGGGCCAACGTCCTGACTTTC.

The chain recombines TRBV5-1 with TRBJ1-5; D might be TRBD1 (6 bases). CDR3 length: 14 residues. V dropped 4 bases and J dropped 5 bases, with 13 bases sitting between them. The germline gives CDR1 SGHRS, CDR2 YFSETQ. The CDR3: CASSPRGGDQPQHF. CDR3 bases: TGCGCCAGCAGCCCCAGGGGTGGAGATCAGCCCCAGCATTTT.

The chain employs TRBV19 and TRBJ1-6, with TRBD1 matching over 7 bases. CDR3 length equals 14 residues. V lost 8 bases, J lost 2 bases, and 3 bases stayed unmatched. Germline V lookup: CDR1 LNHDA, CDR2 SQIVND (reference sequence). The CDR3 DNA reads TGTGCCAGTTGGGACAGAGCCTATAATTCACCCCTCCACTTT. Protein product: CASWDRAYNSPLHF.

V is TRBV3-1 (or the pseudogene TRBV3-2) and J is TRBJ1-1, with 8 positions matching TRBD1. The CDR3 spans 14 residues. The trim removed 8 bases at V and 0 bases at J, leaving 5 bases unmatched. Germline V gene sequence: CDR1 LGHDT, CDR2 YNNKEL (reference sequence). The CDR3 bases are TGTGCCAGCTCCGACAGGGGCATGAACACTGAAGCTTTCTTT. Translating gives CASSDRGMNTEAFF.